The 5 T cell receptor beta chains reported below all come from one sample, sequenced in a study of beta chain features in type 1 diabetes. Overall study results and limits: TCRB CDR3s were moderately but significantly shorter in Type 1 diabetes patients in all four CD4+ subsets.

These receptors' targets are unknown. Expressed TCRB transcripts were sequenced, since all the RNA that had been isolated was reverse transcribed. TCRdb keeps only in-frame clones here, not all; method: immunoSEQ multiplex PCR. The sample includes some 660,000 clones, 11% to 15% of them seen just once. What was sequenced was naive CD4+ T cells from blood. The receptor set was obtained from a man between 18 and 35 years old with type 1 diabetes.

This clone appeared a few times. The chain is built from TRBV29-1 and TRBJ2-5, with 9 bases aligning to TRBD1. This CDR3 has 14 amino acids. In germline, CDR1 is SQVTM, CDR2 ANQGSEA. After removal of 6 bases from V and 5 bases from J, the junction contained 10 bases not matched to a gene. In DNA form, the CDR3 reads TGCAGCGTCACTTGGACAGGGGTTGGGGAGACCCAGTACTTC. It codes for CSVTWTGVGETQYF.

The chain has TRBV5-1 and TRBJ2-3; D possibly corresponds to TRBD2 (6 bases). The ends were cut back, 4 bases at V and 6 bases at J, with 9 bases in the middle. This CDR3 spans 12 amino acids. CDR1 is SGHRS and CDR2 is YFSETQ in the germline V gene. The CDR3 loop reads CASSPEGDTQYF. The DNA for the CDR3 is TGCGCCAGCAGCCCGGAGGGGGATACGCAGTATTTT.

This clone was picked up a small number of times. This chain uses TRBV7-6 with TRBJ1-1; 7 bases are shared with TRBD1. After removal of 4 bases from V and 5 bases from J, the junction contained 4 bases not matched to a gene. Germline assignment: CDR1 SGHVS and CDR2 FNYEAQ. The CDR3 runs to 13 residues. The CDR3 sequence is CASSWDSLTEAFF. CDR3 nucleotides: TGTGCCAGCAGCTGGGACAGCCTTACTGAAGCTTTCTTT.

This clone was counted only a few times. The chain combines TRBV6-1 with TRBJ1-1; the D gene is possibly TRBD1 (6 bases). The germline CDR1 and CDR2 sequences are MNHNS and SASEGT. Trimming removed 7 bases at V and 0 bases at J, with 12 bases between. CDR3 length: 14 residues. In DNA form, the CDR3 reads TGTGCCAGCACTTTTACAGGGTTGAACACTGAAGCTTTCTTT. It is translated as CASTFTGLNTEAFF.

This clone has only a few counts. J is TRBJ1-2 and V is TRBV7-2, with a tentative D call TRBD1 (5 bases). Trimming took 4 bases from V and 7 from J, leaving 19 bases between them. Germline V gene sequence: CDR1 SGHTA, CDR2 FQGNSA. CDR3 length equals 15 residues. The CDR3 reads CASSSDNQGWAGYTF. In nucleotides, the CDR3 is TGTGCCAGCAGCTCCGACAATCAGGGCTGGGCTGGCTACACCTTC. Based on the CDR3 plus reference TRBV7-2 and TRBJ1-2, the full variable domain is GAGVSQSPSNKVTEKGKDVELRCDPISGHTALYWYRQSLGQGLEFLIYFQGNSAPDKSGLPSDRFSAERTGGSVSTLTIQRTQQEDSAVYLCASSSDNQGWAGYTFGSGTRLTVV.